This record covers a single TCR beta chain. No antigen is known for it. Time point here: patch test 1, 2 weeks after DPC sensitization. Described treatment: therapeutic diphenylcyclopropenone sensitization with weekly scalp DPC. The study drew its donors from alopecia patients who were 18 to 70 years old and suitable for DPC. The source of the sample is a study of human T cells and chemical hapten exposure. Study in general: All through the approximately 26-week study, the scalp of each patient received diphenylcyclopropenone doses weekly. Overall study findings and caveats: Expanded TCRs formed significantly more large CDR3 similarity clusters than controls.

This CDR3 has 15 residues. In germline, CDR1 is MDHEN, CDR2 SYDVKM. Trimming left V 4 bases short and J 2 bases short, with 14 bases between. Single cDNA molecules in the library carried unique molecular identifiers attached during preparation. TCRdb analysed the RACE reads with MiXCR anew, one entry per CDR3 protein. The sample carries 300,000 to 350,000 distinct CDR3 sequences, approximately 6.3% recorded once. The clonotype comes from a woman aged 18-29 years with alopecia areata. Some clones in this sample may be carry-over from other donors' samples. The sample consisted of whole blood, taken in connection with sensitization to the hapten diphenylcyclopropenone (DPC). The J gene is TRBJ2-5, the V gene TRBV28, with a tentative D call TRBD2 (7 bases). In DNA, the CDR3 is TGTGCCAGCAGTTCAGCGGGGACACAGCAAGAGACCCAGTACTTC. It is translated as CASSSAGTQQETQYF.